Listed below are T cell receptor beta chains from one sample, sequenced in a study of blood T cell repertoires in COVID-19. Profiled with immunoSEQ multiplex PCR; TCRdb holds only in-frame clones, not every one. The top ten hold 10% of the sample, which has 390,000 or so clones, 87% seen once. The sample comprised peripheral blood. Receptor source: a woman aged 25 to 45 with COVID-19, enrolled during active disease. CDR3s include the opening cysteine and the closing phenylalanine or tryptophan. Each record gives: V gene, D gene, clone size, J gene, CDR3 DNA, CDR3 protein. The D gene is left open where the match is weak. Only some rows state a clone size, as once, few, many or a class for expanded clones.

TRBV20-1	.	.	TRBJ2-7	TGCAGTGCTGAGTTTTCCTACGAGCAGTACTTC	CSAEFSYEQYF
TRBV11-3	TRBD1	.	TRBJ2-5	TGTGCCAGCGCCCCCACAGGGGAGAGGGAGACCCAGTACTTC	CASAPTGERETQYF
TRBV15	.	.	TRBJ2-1	TGTGCCACCAGCAGCCGACAGGGACTAGGGGGGAATGAGCAGTTCTTC	CATSSRQGLGGNEQFF
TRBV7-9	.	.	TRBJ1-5	TGTGCCAGCAGCTACAGGGATCAGCCCCAGCATTTT	CASSYRDQPQHF
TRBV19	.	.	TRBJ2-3	TGTGCCAGTAGTATGATCGGGTACGCAGATACGCAGTATTTT	CASSMIGYADTQYF
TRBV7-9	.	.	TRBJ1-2	TGTGCCAGCAGCTCTACATTAACGGGGGTCAGCGAGGGTCATGGCTACACCTTC	CASSSTLTGVSEGHGYTF
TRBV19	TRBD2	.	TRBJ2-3	TGTGCCAGTAGTTGGACTAGCGGGAGCCTTGATACGCAGTATTTT	CASSWTSGSLDTQYF
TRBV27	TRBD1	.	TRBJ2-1	TGTGCCAGCCTTCAAACCGGGACAGGCCTCTACAATGAGCAGTTCTTC	CASLQTGTGLYNEQFF
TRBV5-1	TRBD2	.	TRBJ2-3	TGCGCCAGCAGCTTCCCCATCCCCATAGCGGGAGAAGGGATGGATACGCAGTATTTT	CASSFPIPIAGEGMDTQYF
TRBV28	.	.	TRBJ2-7	TGTGCCAGCAGTTTTAGCGGCTCCTACGAGCAGTACTTC	CASSFSGSYEQYF
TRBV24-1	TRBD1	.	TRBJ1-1	TGTGCCACCAGTGATGTGGACAGGGGGGGGACTGAAGCTTTCTTT	CATSDVDRGGTEAFF
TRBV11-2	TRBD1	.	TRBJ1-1	TGTGCCAGCAGTTTTAGGGGACAGATGAACACTGAAGCTTTCTTT	CASSFRGQMNTEAFF
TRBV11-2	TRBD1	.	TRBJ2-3	TGTGCCAGCAGCTTCACAGGGGGCCGGACAGATACGCAGTATTTT	CASSFTGGRTDTQYF
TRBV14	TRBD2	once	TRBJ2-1	TGTGCCAGCAGCCAAGTAGCGGGAGGGTTTTATGAGCAGTTCTTC	CASSQVAGGFYEQFF
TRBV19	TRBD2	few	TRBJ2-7	TGTGCCAGTAGTATAGGGGCAGCGGGGGAGCAGTACTTC	CASSIGAAGEQYF
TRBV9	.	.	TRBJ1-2	TGTGCCAGCAGCGCGAGGGGGTCAGGGAACTATGGCTACACCTTC	CASSARGSGNYGYTF
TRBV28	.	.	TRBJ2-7	TGTGCCAGCACCGACACGGGGGAGACCTACGAGCAGTACTTC	CASTDTGETYEQYF
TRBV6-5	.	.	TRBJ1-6	TGTGCCAGCAGTTACTCGAGAAGCTCCTATAATTCACCCCTCCACTTT	CASSYSRSSYNSPLHF
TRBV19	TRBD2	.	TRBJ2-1	TGTGCCAGTAGCCCCGATGGTAGCGGGGCCTACAATGAGCAGTTCTTC	CASSPDGSGAYNEQFF
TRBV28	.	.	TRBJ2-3	TGTGCCAGCAGTTTCGGTGGAGATACGCAGTATTTT	CASSFGGDTQYF
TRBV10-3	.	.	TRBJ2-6	TGTGCCATCAGTGAGCCGAGTATAACCCCTGGGGCCAACGTCCTGACTTTC	CAISEPSITPGANVLTF
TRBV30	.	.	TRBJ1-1	TGTGCCTGGAGTGGACAGGTGAACACTGAAGCTTTCTTT	CAWSGQVNTEAFF
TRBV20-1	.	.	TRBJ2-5	TGCAGTGCTATCAGTGCACAGACCCAGTACTTC	CSAISAQTQYF
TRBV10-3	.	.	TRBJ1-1	TGTGCCATCAGTGAGTCAACAGGGAAGAGTGCGGTGGGCTCCACTGAAGCTTTCTTT	CAISESTGKSAVGSTEAFF
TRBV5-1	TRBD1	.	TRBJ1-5	TGCGCCAGCAGCTTGGACAGGGGAAGCAATCAGCCCCAGCATTTT	CASSLDRGSNQPQHF
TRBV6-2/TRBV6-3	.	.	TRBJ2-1	TGTGCCAGCAGTTATCCCGATGAGCAGTTCTTC	CASSYPDEQFF
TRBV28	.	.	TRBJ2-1	TGTGCCAGCAGTTTAGTTGGAGACAATGAGCAGTTCTTC	CASSLVGDNEQFF
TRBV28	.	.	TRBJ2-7	TGTGCCAGCAGTTTATTTATCGGCTACGAGCAGTACTTC	CASSLFIGYEQYF
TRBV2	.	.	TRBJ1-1	TGTGCCAGCAGTGTGGGGGGGCTGGGGAACACTGAAGCTTTCTTT	CASSVGGLGNTEAFF
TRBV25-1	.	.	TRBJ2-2	TGTGCCAGCAGTGAATGGGGCGGCACCGGGGAGCTGTTTTTT	CASSEWGGTGELFF
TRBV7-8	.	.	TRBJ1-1	TGTGCCAGCAGCCTACAGGCCATCACTGAAGCTTTCTTT	CASSLQAITEAFF
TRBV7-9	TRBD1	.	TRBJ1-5	TGTGCCAGCAGCTACGGACAGGGTCAGCCCCAGCATTTT	CASSYGQGQPQHF
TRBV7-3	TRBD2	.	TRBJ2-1	TGTGCCAGCAGCTTAGCGGGGACTAGCGGGGAAAGGGAGCAGTTCTTC	CASSLAGTSGEREQFF
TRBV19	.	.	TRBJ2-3	TGTGCCACCTGTACGAGAGATACAGATACGCAGTATTTT	CATCTRDTDTQYF
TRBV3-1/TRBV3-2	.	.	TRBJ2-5	TGTGCCAGCAGCCAAGATGAATCGGGGTACCAAGAGACCCAGTACTTC	CASSQDESGYQETQYF
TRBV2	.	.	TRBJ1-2	TGTGCCAGCAGTGACCGACCCCCACCGAGCGTAAGCTACACCTTC	CASSDRPPPSVSYTF
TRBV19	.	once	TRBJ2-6	TGTGCCAGTAGTACCCCAGGGGCTGGGGCCAACGTCCTGACTTTC	CASSTPGAGANVLTF
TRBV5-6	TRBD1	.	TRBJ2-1	TGTGCCAGCAGCACCCAGCAGGGGGTTGTCTACAATGAGCAGTTCTTC	CASSTQQGVVYNEQFF
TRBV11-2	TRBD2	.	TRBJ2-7	TGTGCCAGCAGCTTGAAGCGGGAGTCCTACGAGCAGTACTTC	CASSLKRESYEQYF
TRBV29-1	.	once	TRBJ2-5	TGCAGCGTTGAAGTCGGTGGGACCCAGTACTTC	CSVEVGGTQYF
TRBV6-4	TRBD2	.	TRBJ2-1	TGTGCCAGCAGTACTAGCGGAGGCTCCTACAATGAGCAGTTCTTC	CASSTSGGSYNEQFF